The subject of this entry is one TCR beta chain. Its matching antigen is unknown. The junction departs from the called germline gene at one end, perhaps through a read error. Combining iRepertoire HTBI primers with Arm-PCR of CDR3 regions, the authors built TCR beta libraries. TCRdb re-called the multiplex PCR reads through MiXCR, storing one row per CDR3 protein. The table records hundreds of thousands of distinct CDR3 sequences, about 15% of them present only once. Noted time point: newly diagnosed GD, antithyroid drugs for less than 3 months. Extracted PBMC RNA gave rise to the TCR library. The record originates from a study of regulatory T cells in long-lasting Graves disease. Findings and limits, study-wide: It was peripheral blood alone, not thyroid tissue, that was studied.

This CDR3 comprises 15 residues. Per the germline V gene, CDR1 is SEHNR and CDR2 is FQNEAQ (reference sequence). These data were likewise used in another study, on T cells in Graves' hyperthyroidism and ophthalmopathy. This second study says: Initially, a first-round RT-PCR of the TCR CDR3 employed the HTBI primer set.

The clonotype comes from a woman under 40 with Graves disease. The J gene is TRBJ2-1, the V gene TRBV7-9; D tentatively reads TRBD1 or TRBD2 (5 bases each). The specimen was peripheral blood mononuclear cells (PBMCs), collected at new diagnosis, from a patient treated with antithyroid drugs. CDR3 loop: CASSSRDPAYSEQFF. CDR3 bases: TGTGCCAGCAGCTCCCGGGACCCAGCCTACAGTGAGCAGTTCTTC.